These 17 T cell receptor beta chains share one sample of origin, sequenced in a study of T-cell memory formation after mild COVID-19. In TCRdb, the 5' RACE reads were re-called with MiXCR into one record per CDR3 protein. The data contain about 360,000 distinct CDR3 sequences, about an eighth of them seen just once; the ten biggest clones take up 22%. Sequenced input: PBMCs or a T cell subset sorted from them (not recorded which). The receptor source for this set is a man younger than 35 who had mild COVID-19 (a few samples of this study predate the infection). Cell type and time point are not known.

V gene TRBV9 combines with J gene TRBJ2-5, with 10 bases identical to TRBD2. Per the germline V gene, CDR1 is SGDLS and CDR2 is YYNGEE. V gave up 2 bases and J gave up 1 base; unmatched junction bases: 5. This CDR3 is 16 amino acids long. The CDR3 DNA sequence: TGTGCCAGCAGCGTTTGGGCTAGCGGGAGCCAAGAGACCCAGTACTTC. Residues: CASSVWASGSQETQYF.

This clonotype came up many times. The chain employs TRBV7-9 and TRBJ2-5; 8 positions agree with TRBD2. Germline CDR1 reads SEHNR; CDR2 reads FQNEAQ (reference sequence). CDR3 length: 13 amino acids. V shed 4 bases, J shed 2 bases, and the junction held 0 bases outside the gene matches. This CDR3 is CASSSSGQETQYF. CDR3 coding DNA: TGTGCCAGCAGCTCTAGCGGGCAAGAGACCCAGTACTTC.

The V and J genes are TRBV7-9 and TRBJ1-1; unclear D gene. V lost 8 bases to trimming and J lost 10 bases, with 5 bases between them. This CDR3 has 8 residues. CDR1 SEHNR and CDR2 FQNEAQ come from the germline V gene (reference sequence). The CDR3 reads CASERAFF. CDR3 nucleotide sequence: TGTGCCAGCGAGCGAGCTTTCTTT.

The gene calls are TRBV5-8 and TRBJ2-2; D uncertain. Per germline, CDR1 SGHTS and CDR2 YDEGEE. Trimming removed 6 bases at V and 7 bases at J, with 4 bases between. CDR3 size: 10 residues. Here the CDR3 DNA reads TGTGCCAGCAAACGCGGGGAGCTGTTTTTT. Protein product: CASKRGELFF.

The gene calls are TRBV6-4 and TRBJ2-7, with TRBD2 matching over 8 bases. J gave up 0 bases and V 2 bases, and 6 bases lay outside the gene matches. Germline V gene data show CDR1 as MRHNA and CDR2 as SNTAGT. The CDR3 runs to 16 residues. The CDR3 coding sequence is TGTGCCAGCAGTGACCTGGGACTAGACCGCTCCTACGAGCAGTACTTC. Protein: CASSDLGLDRSYEQYF.

The chain carries TRBV2 and TRBJ1-5, with 8 bases matching TRBD1. The CDR3 runs 16 residues. Germline assignment: CDR1 SNHLY and CDR2 FYNNEI. V lost 7 bases to trimming and J lost 1 base; unmatched junction nucleotides: 9. The CDR3 DNA follows: TGTGCCAGCACCGGACAGGGAAGGGCGAGCAATCAGCCCCAGCATTTT. Translation: CASTGQGRASNQPQHF.

This chain joins TRBV7-2 and TRBJ1-2; D is possibly TRBD1 (5 bases). The ends were cut back, 5 bases at V and 10 bases at J, with 20 bases in the middle. CDR1 is SGHTA, CDR2 FQGNSA, per germline. The CDR3 totals 14 residues. The CDR3: CASSPPVGAFVYTF. The CDR3 nucleotides read TGTGCCAGCAGCCCCCCGGTAGGGGCGTTCGTCTACACCTTC.

CDR3 in amino acids: CASSRQGSADTQYF. CDR3 in DNA: TGTGCCAGCAGTCGACAGGGGTCGGCAGATACGCAGTATTTT. The V gene is TRBV6-5, the J gene TRBJ2-3; 8 nucleotides line up with TRBD1. V gave up 5 bases and J gave up 4 bases; unmatched junction bases: 5. The germline gives CDR1 MNHEY, CDR2 SVGAGI. The CDR3 contains 14 residues.

This rearrangement joins TRBV6-1 to TRBJ2-7; D may be TRBD1 (8 bases). V was clipped by 6 bases and J by 2 bases, with 17 bases between them. CDR1 is MNHNS and CDR2 is SASEGT in the germline V gene. This CDR3 is built from 15 residues. This chain's CDR3 is CASRDREGTAYEQYV. As DNA, the CDR3 is TGTGCCAGCAGGGACAGGGAGGGGACCGCCTACGAGCAGTACGTC.

The rearrangement links TRBV20-1 to TRBJ1-5; D is possibly TRBD1 (5 bases). V was cut by 0 bases and J by 0 bases, with 15 bases left in between. Germline assignment: CDR1 DFQATT and CDR2 SNEGSKA (reference sequence). The CDR3 runs 17 residues. The chain's CDR3 is CSARETAKTYSNQPQHF. The CDR3 bases are TGCAGTGCTAGAGAGACAGCTAAAACTTATAGCAATCAGCCCCAGCATTTT.

The chain has TRBV4-1 and TRBJ2-5; D tentatively reads TRBD1 or TRBD2 (5 bases each). CDR3 size: 13 residues. Trimming stripped 1 base from V and 3 bases from J, with 6 bases between. Germline V gives CDR1 MGHRA, CDR2 YSYEKL. CDR3 protein: CASSQVGEETQYF. CDR3 nucleotides: TGCGCCAGCAGCCAAGTGGGGGAAGAGACCCAGTACTTC.

This clonotype has ten or more counts. The chain joins TRBV4-3 to TRBJ1-4; the match to TRBD1 covers 12 bases. The CDR3 contains 17 residues. V dropped 4 bases and J dropped 6; count of bases not matched to a gene: 9. The germline V gene has CDR1 LGHNA and CDR2 YSLEER. CDR3 protein: CASSPLGQGAKDEKLFF. The CDR3 DNA follows: TGCGCCAGCAGCCCGCTGGGACAGGGGGCAAAAGATGAAAAACTGTTTTTT.

This clonotype was counted a few times. The rearrangement uses TRBV6-5 and TRBJ2-2, with D maybe TRBD1 (6 bases). The germline V gene encodes CDR1 MNHEY and CDR2 SVGAGI. V was cut by 8 bases and J by 6 bases, with 13 bases left in between. This CDR3 contains 13 residues. The CDR3 reads CASCAQGSGELFF. CDR3 coding DNA: TGTGCCAGCTGCGCCCAGGGGTCCGGGGAGCTGTTTTTT.

This clonotype has just a few counts. The rearrangement joins TRBV24-1 to TRBJ1-4; D gene ambiguous. The germline V gene encodes CDR1 KGHDR and CDR2 SFDVKD. The CDR3 is 12 residues long. V dropped 1 base and J dropped 6 bases, with 2 bases sitting between them. CDR3 loop: CATSDFHEKLFF. The DNA of the CDR3 is TGTGCCACCAGTGATTTTCATGAAAAACTGTTTTTT.

The chain recombines TRBV5-1 with TRBJ1-4; D is unresolved. Trimming shortened V by 6 bases and J by 7 bases, and 13 bases separated the two germline ends. The CDR3 totals 13 residues. CDR1 SGHRS and CDR2 YFSETQ come from the germline V gene. CDR3 amino acids: CASMRTGGEKLFF. CDR3 nucleotide sequence: TGCGCCAGCATGAGAACGGGTGGTGAAAAACTGTTTTTT.

A few counts support this clonotype. The V gene is TRBV5-1, the J gene TRBJ1-2; D is unclear. Germline CDR1 is SGHRS and CDR2 is YFSETQ. V lost 0 bases, J lost 0 bases, and 12 bases lay in between. The CDR3 extends over 16 amino acids. CDR3 amino acids: CASSLAGTPANYGYTF. The CDR3, as DNA: TGCGCCAGCAGCTTGGCTGGCACTCCCGCTAACTATGGCTACACCTTC. Together with reference TRBV5-1 and TRBJ1-2, the CDR3 gives the full variable domain: KAGVTQTPRYLIKTRGQQVTLSCSPISGHRSVSWYQQTPGQGLQFLFEYFSETQRNKGNFPGRFSGRQFSNSRSEMNVSTLELGDSALYLCASSLAGTPANYGYTFGSGTRLTVV.

About this clonotype itself: This may be a read error: a much more frequent sequence differs by one nucleotide. V is TRBV4-1 and J is TRBJ2-2; D ambiguous. The CDR3 length is 13 residues. Germline CDR1 reads MGHRA; CDR2 reads YSYEKL. Trimming shortened V by 5 bases and J by 3 bases, and 7 bases separated the two germline ends. The CDR3 sequence: CASSKAYTGELFF. The CDR3 DNA reads as TGCGCCAGCAGCAAGGCCTACACCGGGGAGCTGTTTTTT.